This passage covers 30 T cell receptor beta chains from one sample sequenced in a study of tumor-infiltrating lymphocytes in primary liver carcinoma. Extraction of RNA together with DNA used about 17-30 mg of unsorted bulk tissue. The investigators made TCR beta cDNA from approximately 0.5 ug total RNA, using a constant-region primer. Construction of TCR beta libraries relied on three successive nested multiplex PCR rounds employing slightly modified ARM-PCR. Amplification in the first two PCR rounds was performed using TRBV1-TRBV30 forward primers and a C-beta reverse primer for around 9 cycles each. Using its own MiXCR run on the multiplex PCR reads, TCRdb lists one record per CDR3 protein. Here the sample spans 90,000 to 150,000 distinct CDR3 sequences, roughly three fifths being singletons. Material for sequencing was liver tumor tissue from sampling region 1. Subset denoted: tumor region T1, superior pole. The receptors shown here come from an older woman with primary liver carcinoma and hepatitis B virus infection.

The chain links TRBV11-3 to TRBJ1-1; D remains ambiguous. The germline V gene encodes CDR1 SGHNT and CDR2 YENEEA. This CDR3 has 13 amino acids. Here the CDR3 reads CANTHGRVTEAFF. The CDR3 DNA reads as TGTGCTAACACCCATGGTAGGGTTACTGAAGCTTTCTTT.

Concerning this clonotype: A much larger clone sits a single nucleotide away, making a read error possible. The rearrangement uses TRBV12-3 or TRBV12-4 and TRBJ1-1; maybe TRBD1 (6 bases). The CDR3 consists of 14 residues. The ends were cut back, 5 bases at V and 4 bases at J, with 14 bases in the middle. The CDR3 DNA follows: TGTGCCAGCAGTCCCCAGACAGGTGCCACTGAAGCTTTCTTT. Protein: CASSPQTGATEAFF.

This clonotype was found a few times. The chain joins TRBV7-9 to TRBJ2-3; either TRBD1 or TRBD2 may supply D (5 bases each). V was trimmed by 1 base and J by 4 bases, leaving 12 bases between them. Germline CDR1 reads SEHNR; CDR2 reads FQNEAQ (reference sequence). CDR3 size: 15 residues. The CDR3 nucleotides read TGTGCCAGCAGCTTAGGCCCCGGGGACGCAGATACGCAGTATTTT. This translates into CASSLGPGDADTQYF.

Comment on this clonotype: This is likely a read error, given that the CDR3 carries no conserved phenylalanine or tryptophan at its end. The chain links TRBV11-3 to TRBJ2-7; D unresolved. The CDR3 consists of 14 residues. Germline loops: CDR1 SGHNT, CDR2 YENEEA. CDR3 protein: CASCLGPEYSEQYL. The CDR3 nucleotides are TGTGCCAGCTGCTTAGGACCAGAATATTCCGAGCAGTACCTC.

This clonotype was seen once. The germline gene is not matched at one end of the junction; a read error may be the cause. V is TRBV4-1 and J is TRBJ2-7; TRBD2 matches 7 bases. Germline values: CDR1 MGHRA, CDR2 YSYEKL. The CDR3 is 14 residues long. The CDR3 sequence is CTSSPAGRVYEQYF. CDR3 nucleotides: TGCACCAGCAGTCCCGCTGGGAGGGTCTACGAGCAGTACTTC.

Concerning this clonotype itself: The junction shows a germline mismatch at one end, possibly a read error. The chain recombines TRBV7-3 with TRBJ2-3; D not resolved. The CDR3 runs 13 residues. Germline V gene lookup returns CDR1 SGHTA and CDR2 FQGTGA. CDR3 nucleotides: TGTGCCAGCAGCTTGGCCAAATCAGATACTCAGTCTTTT. This codes for CASSLAKSDTQSF.

With respect to this clonotype: This clone may be a read error of a much larger clone one base away. The chain recombines TRBV6-5 with TRBJ1-1; possibly TRBD1 for D (6 bases). The CDR3 covers 16 residues. Germline V gives CDR1 MNHEY, CDR2 SVGAGI. V shed 6 bases and J shed 0 bases, with 17 bases lying between them. The CDR3 loop reads CASSPGGGGMNTEAFF. In DNA, the CDR3 is TGTGCCAGCAGCCCCGGCGGGGGGGGCATGAACACTGAAGCTTTCTTT.

This clonotype was found many times. The chain has TRBV4-2 and TRBJ2-1, with 9 bases aligning to TRBD2. CDR1 and CDR2 from the germline V gene are LGHNA and YNFKEQ. CDR3 size: 12 residues. J was trimmed by 8 bases and V by 4 bases; bases with no gene match: 0. The CDR3 protein is CASSRTSDEQFF. In nucleotides, the CDR3 is TGTGCCAGCAGCCGGACTAGCGATGAGCAGTTCTTC.

Worth noting for this clonotype: A read error may be the cause here, since a much bigger clone is one base away. The gene calls are TRBV4-1 and TRBJ2-2; D may be TRBD2 (6 bases). V lost 3 bases and J lost 10, with 15 bases in between. Germline lookup yields CDR1 MGHRA and CDR2 YSYEKL. This CDR3 comprises 14 residues. The CDR3 spells CASSQTWRGEELFF. The CDR3 nucleotides are TGCGCCAGCAGCCAGACTTGGAGGGGCGAGGAGCTGTTTTTT.

As for this clonotype: One end of the junction does not line up with germline, which may come from a read error. The chain recombines TRBV11-2 with TRBJ2-7; 8 bases map to TRBD2. Germline V gene lookup returns CDR1 SGHAT and CDR2 FQNNGV. This CDR3 spans 18 amino acids. The CDR3 here is CASGLNWVSLAGHYELYF. CDR3 nucleotide sequence: TGTGCCAGCGGCTTAAATTGGGTCAGTCTAGCGGGTCACTACGAGCTGTACTTC.

The chain uses TRBV28 and TRBJ2-7, with D hard to call. The CDR3 contains 13 residues. CDR1 and CDR2 (germline): MDHEN, SYDVKM. With 5 bases removed from V and 6 bases from J, the gap between germline ends came to 14 bases. The CDR3 here is CASSTSTAREQYF. The DNA for the CDR3 is TGTGCCAGCAGTACCTCTACGGCACGCGAGCAGTACTTC.

On this clonotype itself: The conserved phenylalanine or tryptophan is not found at the CDR3 terminus, so this likely reflects a read error. The chain has TRBV11-2 and TRBJ2-1; D perhaps matches TRBD1 (5 bases). Per the germline V gene, CDR1 is SGHAT and CDR2 is FQNNGV. This CDR3 has 15 amino acids. CDR3 DNA sequence: TGTGCCAACAGCTTATTCCAGGGCTTGGTCAATGAGCAGTTCTAC. Translated, it gives CANSLFQGLVNEQFY.

Ten or more counts support this clonotype. J is TRBJ2-7 and V is TRBV6-1, with 10 positions matching TRBD1. CDR1 MNHNS and CDR2 SASEGT come from the germline V gene. J gave up 6 bases and V 7 bases, and 9 bases lay outside the gene matches. The CDR3 consists of 14 residues. The CDR3 region is CASNTGTGVGEQYF. CDR3 sequence (DNA): TGTGCCAGCAATACAGGGACAGGGGTCGGCGAGCAGTACTTC.

This clonotype was observed once. At one of its ends the junction is not consistent with the germline gene, which may arise from a read error. The V call is TRBV11-3, the J call TRBJ2-3, with a tentative D call TRBD1 (5 bases). The CDR3 totals 14 residues. Per germline, CDR1 SGHNT and CDR2 YENEEA. Written as DNA, the CDR3 is TGTACCAGCGCCTTAAGGACAACCACAGATACGCAGTATTTT. This gives the protein CTSALRTTTDTQYF.

For this clonotype: Since no conserved phenylalanine or tryptophan closes the CDR3, a read error is the likely cause. The V and J genes are TRBV10-2 and TRBJ2-3; perhaps D is TRBD1 or TRBD2 (5 bases each). The V gene's germline CDR1 is WSHSY and CDR2 SAAADI. V dropped 7 bases and J dropped 2 bases, with 16 bases sitting between them. CDR3 length equals 15 residues. DNA for the CDR3: TGCGCCAGCAAGGGCCAGTGGGGACCCACAGATACGCAGTATTCT. This codes for CASKGQWGPTDTQYS.

V gene TRBV6-6 combines with J gene TRBJ2-4; D assignment may be TRBD1 or TRBD2 (5 bases each). There are 17 residues in the CDR3. Germline V gives CDR1 MNHNY, CDR2 SVGAGI (reference sequence). V dropped 11 bases and J dropped 0 bases, with 23 bases sitting between them. This chain's CDR3 is CAGCYDWGSEAKNIQYF. The CDR3 DNA follows: TGTGCCGGCTGTTACGATTGGGGGTCGGAAGCCAAAAACATTCAGTACTTC.

As regards this clonotype: It may be a read error: a sequence one base away is much more abundant. This chain links TRBV12-3 or TRBV12-4 with TRBJ2-7; no reliable D call. V was clipped by 1 base and J by 6 bases, with 10 bases between them. The CDR3 extends over 13 amino acids. In nucleotides, the CDR3 is TGTGCCAGCAGTTTAGGTTACAGCTCCGAGCAGTACTTC. Translated, it gives CASSLGYSSEQYF.

A remark on this clonotype: A clone one base away is much larger, so this may be a read error. V usage is TRBV29-1 and J usage is TRBJ2-3, with D possibly being TRBD1 or TRBD2 (7 bases each). The CDR3 is 13 amino acids. The germline V gene encodes CDR1 SQVTM and CDR2 ANQGSEA. The CDR3 nucleotides are TGCAGCGCTGGAGGCAGGGGGGGGGATACGCATTATTTT. Its translation: CSAGGRGGDTHYF.

This clonotype appeared many times. This chain connects TRBV28 to TRBJ2-4; D is perhaps TRBD2 (6 bases). The length of the CDR3 is 18 residues. Trimming cost V 5 bases and J 3 bases, with 23 bases left between them. Germline values: CDR1 MDHEN, CDR2 SYDVKM. The CDR3 nucleotides are TGTGCCAGCAGTCCGTCCGTGGGGGGACCTCGTGACAAAAACATTCAGTACTTC. Its translation: CASSPSVGGPRDKNIQYF. The variable domain in full, with the rest retrieved from reference TRBV28 and TRBJ2-4, is DVKVTQSSRYLVKRTGEKVFLECVQDMDHENMFWYRQDPGLGLRLIYFSYDVKMKEKGDIPEGYSVSREKKERFSLILESASTNQTSMYLCASSPSVGGPRDKNIQYFGAGTRLSVL.

This clonotype has just a few counts. The chain carries TRBV5-1 and TRBJ1-1, with D unresolved. The CDR3 extends over 13 amino acids. The germline V gene encodes CDR1 SGHRS and CDR2 YFSETQ. V lost 9 bases and J lost 0, with 12 bases in between. In DNA form, the CDR3 reads TGCGCCATCCTCGACATCCTGAACACTGAAGCTTTCTTT. This translates into CAILDILNTEAFF.

The chain combines TRBV11-3 with TRBJ2-1; 7 bases are shared with TRBD2. CDR3 size: 17 residues. CDR1 and CDR2 from the germline V gene are SGHNT and YENEEA. The V gene end was trimmed by 8 bases and the J gene end by 8 bases; junction bases not matched to a gene: 21. CDR3 nucleotides: TGTGCCAGCGACTTGGGTCGGGGGGAGTGGGGTGTCGATGAGCAGTTCTTC. It encodes CASDLGRGEWGVDEQFF.

Details on this clonotype: A read error may produce the germline difference seen at one junction end. This chain links TRBV11-2 with TRBJ2-1; TRBD2 matches 11 bases. From germline, CDR1 is SGHAT and CDR2 FQNNGV. The CDR3 length is 17 residues. The CDR3: CASSFLLTSGGDNEQFF. CDR3 coding DNA: TGTGCCAGCAGCTTCCTGCTAACTAGCGGGGGCGACAATGAGCAGTTTTTC.

This clonotype occurred many times. This chain connects TRBV28 to TRBJ1-2; TRBD1 aligns across 7 bases. Trimming at V came to 3 bases and at J to 8 bases, leaving 6 bases not matched to a gene. The germline V gene encodes CDR1 MDHEN and CDR2 SYDVKM. The CDR3 sequence is 13 residues long. The CDR3 spells CASSFFGQEGYTF. The CDR3 region has the DNA TGTGCCAGCAGTTTTTTTGGACAGGAGGGCTACACCTTC.

With respect to this clonotype: This clone may be a read error of a much larger clone one base away. The rearrangement uses TRBV7-8 and TRBJ1-5; D remains ambiguous. The CDR3 has 17 amino acids. The V gene lost 5 bases and the J gene lost 2 bases, with 19 bases spanning the gap. CDR1 and CDR2 from the germline V gene are SGHVS and FQNEAQ. The CDR3 nucleotides are TGTGCCAGCAGCGCCCTATTGGAGCGAGTGGGCAATCAGCCCCAGCATTTT. Protein: CASSALLERVGNQPQHF.

This clonotype was recorded many times. The gene calls are TRBV12-3 or TRBV12-4 and TRBJ2-7; TRBD2 might be the D (6 bases). Trimming took 4 bases from V and 7 from J, leaving 23 bases between them. This CDR3 contains 16 residues. The CDR3 reads CASSSQSTRAPREQYF. The CDR3, as DNA: TGTGCCAGCAGTTCCCAATCGACTAGAGCCCCCCGTGAGCAGTACTTC.

In the case of this clonotype: Given the absence of the conserved phenylalanine or tryptophan at the CDR3 end, a read error is likely. The chain links TRBV11-2 to TRBJ2-3, with D unclear. Germline CDR1 and CDR2: SGHAT and FQNNGV. The CDR3 contains 12 residues. Written as DNA, the CDR3 is TGTGCCAGCAGCCCCCGGGCGGATATGCAGTATTTA. Translation: CASSPRADMQYL.

In regard to this clonotype: One end of the junction does not line up with germline, which may come from a read error. The rearrangement joins TRBV7-9 to TRBJ1-2; D is perhaps TRBD1 (6 bases). Germline CDR1 is SEHNR and CDR2 is FQNEAQ (reference sequence). This CDR3 region has 13 residues. CDR3 sequence (DNA): TGTGCCATCAGCTTAACAGGGACCTATGGCTACACCTTC. Amino acid sequence: CAISLTGTYGYTF.

Points on this clonotype: A read error may account for a junction end that differs from germline. The chain carries TRBV10-3 and TRBJ2-5, with D possibly TRBD2 on 6 matching bases. The length of the CDR3 is 16 residues. Germline V gene data show CDR1 as ENHRY and CDR2 as SYGVKD. The CDR3 nucleotides are TGTGCCTTCAGTGAGTCCCACGTGGAGCGGGCAGAGACCCAGTACTTC. It translates to CAFSESHVERAETQYF.

This clonotype turned up a few times. The junction departs from the called germline gene at one end, perhaps through a read error. The CDR3 DNA reads as TGTGTCAGCAGCCGTAAGGGACTAGATCTATCTGGCACAGATACGCAGTATTTT. Translation: CVSSRKGLDLSGTDTQYF. This rearrangement joins TRBV7-8 to TRBJ2-3; 8 nucleotides match TRBD2. Germline V gene data show CDR1 as SGHVS and CDR2 as FQNEAQ. This CDR3 is 18 amino acids long.

The rearrangement uses TRBV11-2 and TRBJ2-1; 8 bases agree with TRBD2. Looked up from germline, CDR1 is SGHAT and CDR2 is FQNNGV. There are 16 residues in the CDR3. The V gene end was trimmed by 5 bases and the J gene end by 8 bases; junction bases not matched to a gene: 14. CDR3 sequence: CASSHTIGGVYDEQFF. CDR3 in DNA: TGTGCCAGCAGCCACACAATCGGGGGGGTTTACGATGAGCAGTTCTTC.